What follows are 29 T cell receptor beta chains derived from one specimen sequenced in a study of T cells in tumors after PD-1 blockade. The table came from immunoSEQ multiplex PCR; TCRdb's copy has only in-frame clones and leaves some out. The sample holds 60,000 or so clones, roughly 78% seen once. The sequencing used PBMCs, collected before anti-PD-1 treatment. These receptor sequences come from a human donor with basal cell carcinoma.

The chain joins TRBV6-2 or TRBV6-3 to TRBJ1-1; no firm D call. The germline CDR1 and CDR2 sequences are MNHEY and SVGEGT. V was trimmed by 0 bases and J by 11 bases, leaving 13 bases between them. The length of the CDR3 is 13 residues. The CDR3 DNA reads as TGTGCCAGCAGTTACTCTCCCCCTTTGGGCGCTTTCTTT. Translation gives CASSYSPPLGAFF.

The chain couples TRBV18 to TRBJ1-1; maybe TRBD1 (6 bases). This CDR3 is built from 14 residues. The germline V gene has CDR1 KGHSH and CDR2 LQKENI. V was pared by 2 bases and J by 1 base, with 8 bases between. In DNA form, the CDR3 reads TGTGCCAGCTCACCAGGACAGACGAACACTGAAGCTTTCTTT. Protein product: CASSPGQTNTEAFF.

The chain recombines TRBV6-5 with TRBJ2-5, with TRBD1 identical over 7 bases. The CDR3 is 15 residues long. The ends lost 4 bases at V and 2 bases at J; junction bases unmatched: 7. Germline V lookup: CDR1 MNHEY, CDR2 SVGAGI. In DNA, the CDR3 is TGTGCCAGCAGTTCACCCGGGACAGCACAAGAGACCCAGTACTTC. It specifies CASSSPGTAQETQYF.

The rearrangement uses TRBV2 and TRBJ2-7; TRBD2 matches 8 bases. With V trimmed by 7 bases and J by 1 base, 6 bases remained unmatched. This CDR3 is 14 amino acids long. In germline, CDR1 is SNHLY, CDR2 FYNNEI. CDR3 bases: TGTGCCAGCACCCAGGGGACTAGATCCTACGAGCAGTACTTC. Translating gives CASTQGTRSYEQYF.

The V gene is TRBV11-2, the J gene TRBJ2-4, with a possible D match to TRBD2 (6 bases). The CDR3 sequence is 19 residues long. Trimming removed 1 base at V and 1 base at J, with 20 bases between. Germline loops: CDR1 SGHAT, CDR2 FQNNGV. CDR3 protein: CASSLGWRGSLVAKNIQYF. The DNA for the CDR3 is TGTGCCAGCAGCTTAGGTTGGCGGGGATCTTTAGTGGCCAAAAACATTCAGTACTTC.

V usage is TRBV4-2 and J usage is TRBJ1-6, with D hard to call. With 0 bases removed from V and 10 bases from J, the gap between germline ends came to 7 bases. In germline, CDR1 is LGHNA, CDR2 YNFKEQ. This CDR3 region has 13 residues. The CDR3 DNA reads as TGTGCCAGCAGCCAAGAGTTTCGGTCACCCCTCCACTTT. Amino acids: CASSQEFRSPLHF.

This rearrangement joins TRBV2 to TRBJ2-6; 7 bases match TRBD1. Germline V CDR1 and CDR2: SNHLY, FYNNEI. With V trimmed by 6 bases and J by 0 bases, 2 bases remained unmatched. The CDR3 is made up of 15 amino acids. The CDR3 coding sequence is TGTGCCAGCAGCGGGGACAGCTCTGGGGCCAACGTCCTGACTTTC. Protein sequence: CASSGDSSGANVLTF.

This chain links TRBV19 with TRBJ2-7; D ambiguous. The germline gives CDR1 LNHDA, CDR2 SQIVND (reference sequence). This CDR3 is 14 amino acids long. The V end lost 5 bases, the J end lost 0 bases, and 11 bases lay between the germline ends. The CDR3 spells CASSETTVSYEQYF. For the CDR3, the DNA is TGTGCCAGTAGTGAAACAACAGTCTCCTACGAGCAGTACTTC.

The chain employs TRBV21-1 and TRBJ1-2; the table assigns TRBD1, which was not confirmed against the DNA. TRBV21-1 is a pseudogene locus. The length of the CDR3 is 14 residues. The CDR3 coding sequence is TGTGCCAGCAGCACCACCGACAAGAACTATGGCTACACCTTC. Translated: CASSTTDKNYGYTF.

This clone was detected only once. The chain carries TRBV21-1 and TRBJ1-2. TRBV21-1 is designated a pseudogene. This CDR3 has 17 amino acids. The CDR3 is CASSRRIEGRLIDGYTF. The DNA of the CDR3 is TGTGCCAGCAGCCGCCGGATCGAGGGGCGCTTGATCGATGGCTACACCTTC.

The chain employs TRBV11-3 and TRBJ1-2; D is undetermined. V was clipped by 1 base and J by 3 bases, with 9 bases between them. The CDR3 runs to 14 residues. Germline loops: CDR1 SGHNT, CDR2 YENEEA. Here the CDR3 DNA reads TGTGCCAGCAGCTTAGGTGCAACCTACTATGGCTACACCTTC. Its protein product is CASSLGATYYGYTF.

This sequence joins TRBV9 and TRBJ1-6; no reliable D call. The CDR3 is 12 amino acids. Trimming cost V 3 bases and J 14 bases, with 12 bases left between them. Germline lookup yields CDR1 SGDLS and CDR2 YYNGEE. CDR3 sequence: CASSDEALTLHF. DNA for the CDR3: TGTGCCAGCAGCGATGAAGCCCTGACCCTCCACTTT. Variable domain in full (rest from reference TRBV9 and TRBJ1-6): DSGVTQTPKHLITATGQRVTLRCSPRSGDLSVYWYQQSLDQGLQFLIQYYNGEERAKGNILERFSAQQFPDLHSELNLSSLELGDSALYFCASSDEALTLHFGNGTRLTVT.

The table lists this clone with a few counts. The chain is built from TRBV2 and TRBJ2-7; TRBD1 aligns across 7 bases. CDR1 and CDR2 (germline): SNHLY, FYNNEI. V lost 4 bases to trimming and J lost 5 bases; unmatched junction nucleotides: 5. This CDR3 has 13 residues. CDR3 in DNA: TGTGCCAGCAGTGTTACAGGGGCCCACGAGCAGTACTTC. Translating it yields CASSVTGAHEQYF.

The chain couples TRBV21-1 to TRBJ1-4; the table names TRBD1, a call not compared with the DNA. TRBV21-1 is a pseudogene segment. CDR3 length: 16 amino acids. Here the CDR3 reads CASSKVGQGGLEKLFF. As DNA, the CDR3 is TGTGCCAGCAGCAAAGTTGGACAGGGGGGGCTTGAAAAACTGTTTTTT.

The CDR3: CASSRPGLGTGELFF. In DNA, the CDR3 is TGTGCCAGTAGTAGGCCAGGGCTGGGCACCGGGGAGCTGTTTTTT. The chain uses TRBV19 and TRBJ2-2; D is perhaps TRBD1 (5 bases). This CDR3 has 15 amino acids. Trimming removed 4 bases from V and 4 bases from J, with 13 bases in between. Germline V gene sequence: CDR1 LNHDA, CDR2 SQIVND (reference sequence).

The chain couples TRBV3-1 (or the pseudogene TRBV3-2) to TRBJ2-5; perhaps TRBD1 as D (5 bases). The germline V and J ends were trimmed by 7 bases and 1 base, with 13 bases remaining between them. The CDR3 has 14 amino acids. CDR1 LGHDT and CDR2 YNNKEL come from the germline V gene (reference sequence). CDR3 loop: CASTRGSSQETQYF. As DNA, the CDR3 is TGTGCCAGCACTAGGGGCAGTTCCCAAGAGACCCAGTACTTC.

The chain joins TRBV25-1 to TRBJ1-2; 10 bases are a match to TRBD1. Germline CDR1 reads MGHDK; CDR2 reads SYGVNS. CDR3 length: 14 amino acids. J was trimmed by 4 bases and V by 6 bases; bases with no gene match: 5. In DNA form, the CDR3 reads TGTGCCAGCAGGGACAGGGGGGAGAGCTATGGCTACACCTTC. It codes for CASRDRGESYGYTF.

This chain joins TRBV2 and TRBJ1-5; tentative D call: TRBD1 (6 bases). Trimming pared 8 bases from V and 4 bases from J, leaving 15 bases between. This CDR3 is 14 amino acids long. Germline-derived CDR1 and CDR2 are SNHLY and FYNNEI. The CDR3 DNA follows: TGTGCCAGCGGGACACAGGGAATTAATCAGCCCCAGCATTTT. As protein: CASGTQGINQPQHF.

This clone has only one observation. This chain uses TRBV29-1 with TRBJ1-2; perhaps TRBD1 as D (5 bases). CDR1 and CDR2 (germline): SQVTM, ANQGSEA. Trimming removed 5 bases at V and 7 bases at J, with 14 bases between. The CDR3 length is 12 residues. Here the CDR3 reads CSVQTVLSGYTF. The CDR3 DNA reads TGCAGCGTTCAGACAGTACTCTCTGGCTACACCTTC.

This chain links TRBV30 with TRBJ2-1, with unresolved D. The CDR3 contains 14 residues. Germline lookup yields CDR1 GTSNPN and CDR2 SVGIG (reference sequence). V lost 5 bases to trimming and J lost 0 bases, with 11 bases between them. The CDR3 protein is CAWGQAHSYNEQFF. CDR3 nucleotide sequence: TGTGCCTGGGGCCAGGCACACTCCTACAATGAGCAGTTCTTC.

There are a few counts of this clone. No DNA is shown, since the ends of the CDR3 on it are uncertain; the CDR3 is the one TCRdb lists. The chain couples TRBV12-1 to TRBJ2-5; TRBD2 is the table's D call and was not checked against the DNA. TRBV12-1 is a documented pseudogene. 15 amino acids form the CDR3, both terminal residues included. CDR3 loop: CASSSFGGGNETQYF.

The chain recombines TRBV3-1 (or the pseudogene TRBV3-2) with TRBJ2-7, with TRBD1 matching over 7 bases. The germline V gene encodes CDR1 LGHDT and CDR2 YNNKEL (reference sequence). V lost 3 bases to trimming and J lost 2 bases; unmatched junction nucleotides: 10. The CDR3 sequence is 16 residues long. CDR3 DNA: TGTGCCAGCAGCCACCACGGGACAGCGATTACCTACGAGCAGTACTTC. Translated: CASSHHGTAITYEQYF.

The genes are TRBV4-1 and TRBJ2-6, with D tentatively TRBD1 (6 bases). This CDR3 is 18 amino acids long. Germline V CDR1 and CDR2: MGHRA, YSYEKL. V lost 3 bases, J lost 3 bases, and 18 bases lay in between. For the CDR3, the DNA is TGCGCCAGCAGCCATCTTGAGAGGCAGGGGCGTGGGGCCAACGTCCTGACTTTC. Translating gives CASSHLERQGRGANVLTF.

The chain has TRBV29-1 and TRBJ2-3; unclear D gene. Germline-derived CDR1 and CDR2 are SQVTM and ANQGSEA. V was shortened by 6 bases and J by 2 bases, with 12 bases between the two germline ends. The CDR3 runs to 13 residues. The CDR3 loop reads CSVGPPPTDTQYF. CDR3 nucleotides: TGCAGCGTAGGACCTCCGCCCACAGATACGCAGTATTTT.

J is TRBJ2-3 and V is TRBV5-5; perhaps TRBD1 as D (6 bases). The germline V and J ends were trimmed by 6 bases and 0 bases, with 17 bases remaining between them. Per the germline V gene, CDR1 is SGHKS and CDR2 is YYEKEE (reference sequence). CDR3 length equals 16 residues. The CDR3 spells CASTPWAGVSTDTQYF. The CDR3 DNA reads as TGTGCCAGCACCCCGTGGGCAGGGGTCAGCACAGATACGCAGTATTTT.

The rearrangement joins TRBV19 to TRBJ1-1, with D possibly TRBD1 on 6 matching bases. Germline V gene data show CDR1 as LNHDA and CDR2 as SQIVND (reference sequence). The CDR3 runs 15 residues. V was pared by 5 bases and J by 6 bases, with 19 bases between. The CDR3 bases are TGTGCCAGTAGTTTATCACAGGGAAGCGGGGCTGAAGCTTTCTTT. Protein product: CASSLSQGSGAEAFF. Full variable domain (rest looked up from reference TRBV19 and TRBJ1-1): DGGITQSPKYLFRKEGQNVTLSCEQNLNHDAMYWYRQDPGQGLRLIYYSQIVNDFQKGDIAEGYSVSREKKESFPLTVTSAQKNPTAFYLCASSLSQGSGAEAFFGQGTRLTVV.

J is TRBJ2-1 and V is TRBV7-9; 8 positions agree with TRBD1. Per the germline V gene, CDR1 is SEHNR and CDR2 is FQNEAQ (reference sequence). With 1 base clipped from V and 4 bases from J, the junction kept 3 bases outside the gene matches. The CDR3 is made up of 15 amino acids. The CDR3 is CASSLERQGYNEQFF. The CDR3 bases are TGTGCCAGCAGCTTAGAGAGACAGGGGTACAATGAGCAGTTCTTC.

The J gene is TRBJ2-2, the V gene TRBV6-6; the D gene could be TRBD1 or TRBD2 (6 bases each). V lost 10 bases, J lost 3 bases, and 15 bases lay in between. Germline V gene data show CDR1 as MNHNY and CDR2 as SVGAGI (reference sequence). This CDR3 has 14 amino acids. The chain's CDR3 is CATNRDWDTGELFF. For the CDR3, the DNA is TGTGCCACGAACAGGGACTGGGACACCGGGGAGCTGTTTTTT.

CDR3 DNA sequence: TGTGCCAGCAGTGTGGCAGGAATCTCCTACAATGAGCAGTTCTTC. This translates into CASSVAGISYNEQFF. The chain links TRBV2 to TRBJ2-1; D gene ambiguous. The CDR3 has 15 residues. Germline values: CDR1 SNHLY, CDR2 FYNNEI. V dropped 4 bases and J dropped 0 bases, with 10 bases sitting between them.